This is a list of T cell receptor beta chains from one sample in a study of shared clonotypes between healthy human individuals. Repertoires were generated with immunoSEQ multiplex PCR, while TCRdb's copy carries only in-frame clones and drops some. Of some 2,400,000 clones listed, approximately 95% were seen once; the top ten hold roughly 0.13%. Input material: naive CD4+ T cells sorted from blood. The receptors were sampled from a man between 18 and 29 years old in good health. The CDR3 runs from the conserved cysteine through the conserved F or W. Each record gives: J gene, V gene, D gene, clone size, CDR3 DNA, CDR3 protein. A D gene is named only where the DNA matches it firmly. A clone size is listed for some rows: how often the clone was seen (once, few, many), or a class if it is expanded.

TRBJ2-1 | TRBV7-9 | TRBD2 | NA | TGTGCCAGCAGCGCGACTAGCGGGGGGCCGTACAATGAGCAGTTCTTC | CASSATSGGPYNEQFF
TRBJ1-4 | TRBV7-9 | TRBD1 | once | TGTGCCAGCAGCTTAAGAGGGGGCGATGAAAAACTGTTTTTT | CASSLRGGDEKLFF
TRBJ2-1 | TRBV5-4 | TRBD1 | NA | TGTGCCAGCAGGTGGGACAGGGGGTCCTACAATGAGCAGTTCTTC | CASRWDRGSYNEQFF
TRBJ2-1 | TRBV18 | NA | once | TGTGCCAGCTCACCACGGACTCTTAACAATGAGCAGTTCTTC | CASSPRTLNNEQFF
TRBJ1-5 | TRBV6-5 | TRBD1 | NA | TGTGCCAGTCGCTCCGGGACAGCGGACAATCAGCCCCAGCATTTT | CASRSGTADNQPQHF
TRBJ1-1 | TRBV7-9 | NA | NA | TGTGCCAGTGACCGAGTTGGGGTGGGCACTGAAGCTTTCTTT | CASDRVGVGTEAFF
TRBJ1-1 | TRBV30 | NA | NA | TGTGCCTGGAGTGTCGGAGGGGACACTGAAGCTTTCTTT | CAWSVGGDTEAFF
TRBJ2-7 | TRBV2 | TRBD1 | NA | TGTGCCAGCAGTACGACAGGGGGACAGCAGTACTTC | CASSTTGGQQYF
TRBJ2-7 | TRBV10-3 | NA | NA | TGTGCCATCAGTGAGTCGCCTCCTGAGGCGCAGTACTTC | CAISESPPEAQYF
TRBJ2-3 | TRBV6-5 | NA | NA | TGTGCCAGCAGTTTCCCAGGCACAGATACGCAGTATTTT | CASSFPGTDTQYF
TRBJ1-1 | TRBV21-1 | NA | NA | TGTGCCAGCAGCAAAGCGACAGTACCGAACACTGAAGCTTTCTTT | CASSKATVPNTEAFF
TRBJ2-6 | TRBV9 | NA | NA | TGTGCCAGCAGCGTAGAGGTGGGATTCTCTGGGGCCAACGTCCTGACTTTC | CASSVEVGFSGANVLTF
TRBJ1-2 | TRBV10-3 | TRBD1 | NA | TGTGCCATCAGTGATCAGGGGGCGGTCTATGGCTACACCTTC | CAISDQGAVYGYTF
TRBJ2-7 | TRBV30 | TRBD1 | NA | TGTGCCTGGAGTCCGACAGGGGTCTACGAGCAGTACTTC | CAWSPTGVYEQYF
TRBJ2-5 | TRBV7-2 | TRBD2 | NA | TGTGCCAGCAGCTTAGTGGGAGGGTCCCAGTACTTC | CASSLVGGSQYF
TRBJ1-4 | TRBV6-1 | NA | NA | TGTGCCAGCAGTGAAGGCCGCGGGCTAACTAATGAAAAACTGTTTTTT | CASSEGRGLTNEKLFF
TRBJ2-3 | TRBV6-5 | NA | once | TGTGCCAGCAGCCCGAAATGGACAGATACGCAGTATTTT | CASSPKWTDTQYF
TRBJ1-4 | TRBV4-1 | NA | NA | TGCGCCAGCAGCCAAGGAGAAACAGGGAGATCCTCAGGAAAACTGTTTTTT | CASSQGETGRSSGKLFF
TRBJ2-7 | TRBV5-1 | NA | once | TGCGCCAGCAGCTTGGGCTCTACAGGCTCCTACGAGCAGTACTTC | CASSLGSTGSYEQYF
TRBJ1-5 | TRBV19 | NA | once | TGTGCCAGTAGTATAGTGGGGGTAGGGAATCAGCCCCAGCATTTT | CASSIVGVGNQPQHF
TRBJ1-5 | TRBV30 | NA | NA | TGTGCCTGGAGCCCCCAGTCTGGGCAGCCCCAGCATTTT | CAWSPQSGQPQHF
TRBJ2-1 | TRBV6-5 | NA | NA | TGTGCCAGCACCACCCTAAGCGGGTACAATGAGCAGTTCTTC | CASTTLSGYNEQFF
TRBJ2-3 | TRBV10-2 | NA | NA | TGCGCCAGCAAAAGGGACGGAAGCACAGATACGCAGTATTTT | CASKRDGSTDTQYF
TRBJ1-2 | TRBV30 | NA | NA | TGTGCCTGGGGGAGGAGCGGCTATGGCTACACCTTC | CAWGRSGYGYTF
TRBJ1-5 | TRBV5-6 | TRBD1 | NA | TGTGCCAGCAGCTTGTTTGACAGGGGCAATCAGCCCCAGCATTTT | CASSLFDRGNQPQHF
TRBJ1-4 | TRBV5-6 | NA | NA | TGTGCCAGCAGCCCACTGGGGGGGCTACGAACTAATGAAAAACTGTTTTTT | CASSPLGGLRTNEKLFF
TRBJ2-3 | TRBV5-4 | TRBD1 | NA | TGTGCCAGCAGCAACAGGGGAACAGATACGCAGTATTTT | CASSNRGTDTQYF
TRBJ1-2 | TRBV18 | NA | NA | TGTGCCAGCTCACCGGACGGAGGGAACTATGGCTACACCTTC | CASSPDGGNYGYTF
TRBJ2-7 | TRBV15 | NA | NA | TGTGCCACCAGCAGAGGATTTTGGGAAGAAGGGACGCCGGGTTCCTACGAGCAGTACTTC | CATSRGFWEEGTPGSYEQYF
TRBJ2-3 | TRBV7-9 | NA | NA | TGTGCCAGCAGCCAAATCACAGATACGCAGTATTTT | CASSQITDTQYF
TRBJ1-4 | TRBV7-9 | NA | NA | TGTGCCAGCAGCTTCCCGGGACGCCGCTCTAATGAAAAACTGTTTTTT | CASSFPGRRSNEKLFF
TRBJ2-5 | TRBV7-3 | NA | NA | TGTGCCAGCAGCGTCAATGGGGGGCTTGCAGAGACCCAGTACTTC | CASSVNGGLAETQYF
TRBJ2-6 | TRBV5-1 | NA | NA | TGCGCCAGCAGCTTGGAGGGCGCTGGGGCCAACGTCCTGACTTTC | CASSLEGAGANVLTF
TRBJ1-4 | TRBV6-1 | NA | NA | TGTGCCAGCAGACCCTCCCAGGGAACTAATGAAAAACTGTTTTTT | CASRPSQGTNEKLFF
TRBJ1-4 | TRBV5-1 | NA | once | TGCGCCAGCAGCAAGGGGCGCGATACGGAAAAACTGTTTTTT | CASSKGRDTEKLFF
TRBJ2-7 | TRBV5-1 | TRBD1 | NA | TGCGCCAGCAGCTCTGTGGGACAGGGAGCCTACGAGCAGTACTTC | CASSSVGQGAYEQYF
TRBJ1-4 | TRBV2 | NA | NA | TGTGCCAGCAGTGATGAGGGGCTAAATGAAAAACTGTTTTTT | CASSDEGLNEKLFF
TRBJ1-1 | TRBV7-2 | NA | NA | TGTGCCAGCAGCTTAGACTGGCTTAACACTGAAGCTTTCTTT | CASSLDWLNTEAFF
TRBJ2-7 | TRBV6-5 | TRBD2 | once | TGTGCCAGCAAAATAGCGGGCAGCTCCTACGAGCAGTACTTC | CASKIAGSSYEQYF
TRBJ1-2 | TRBV6-5 | NA | NA | TGTGCCAGCAGTTACTCGATGATGTATGGCTACACCTTC | CASSYSMMYGYTF
TRBJ2-7 | TRBV7-9 | NA | NA | TGTGCCAGCAGCCTCAGAGAGGAGGGCAGGGGGGAGCAGTACTTC | CASSLREEGRGEQYF
TRBJ1-2 | TRBV29-1 | NA | NA | TGCAGCGCTTCGACAGGTCGGAGTTATGGCTACACCTTC | CSASTGRSYGYTF
TRBJ1-2 | TRBV7-2 | TRBD1 | NA | TGTGCCAGCAGCTTATTTGGACAGGGGGTTTCTGGCTACACCTTC | CASSLFGQGVSGYTF
TRBJ2-3 | TRBV28 | NA | NA | TGTGCCAGCAGTTCACCCTCTAGGTTCACAGATACGCAGTATTTT | CASSSPSRFTDTQYF
TRBJ1-1 | TRBV11-1 | NA | NA | TGTGCCAGCAGCTTAGGGGCGACTGAAGCTTTCTTT | CASSLGATEAFF
TRBJ2-5 | TRBV18 | NA | once | TGTGCCAGCTCACCTGGACATGGGGAGACCCAGTACTTC | CASSPGHGETQYF